This entry describes one TCR beta chain. Its antigen is as yet unknown. This PCR relied on a set of 60 Vbeta primers and 13 Jbeta primers. Repertoires were generated with immunoSEQ multiplex PCR, while TCRdb's copy carries only in-frame clones and drops some. The sample has approximately 210,000 clones, and its top ten clones hold about 1%. These data come from a study of cytomegalovirus exposure and HLA in healthy donors. Overall study results and limits: An assumption of roughly uniform sequencing depth across donors underlay the presence/absence analyses. Differences between HLA loci emerged in a later analysis of TCR association rates, with DRB1 most and HLA-C fewest.

V was pared by 5 bases and J by 10 bases, with 4 bases of the junction left unmatched. This CDR3 region has 11 residues. Germline V gene sequence: CDR1 SEHNR, CDR2 FQNEAQ (reference sequence). Sequences were obtained from PBMCs. The receptor was derived from a woman in her 30s in good health and CMV-seropositive. The chain combines TRBV7-9 with TRBJ1-2, with 7 bases aligning to TRBD1. CDR3 DNA sequence: TGTGCCAGCAGCCTCAGGGGGTCCTACACCTTC. Its translation: CASSLRGSYTF.